The table lists the clone carrying this T cell receptor (beta chain) with many counts. TCRdb independently ran MiXCR on the 5' RACE reads; one entry per CDR3 protein. Of around 250,000 distinct CDR3 sequences listed, less than 9% are singletons. Germline V CDR1 and CDR2: KGHDR, SFDVKD. The CDR3 sequence is 17 residues long. Trimming stripped 0 bases from V and 1 base from J, with 13 bases between. This specimen comes from a study of T cells after yellow fever vaccination. Material: CD4+ T cells sorted from PBMCs, obtained 15 days after the yellow fever booster vaccination. The sequence came from a man aged 25 to 40 who received the YFV17D yellow fever vaccine. The chain links TRBV24-1 to TRBJ2-3; the D gene is possibly TRBD2 (5 bases). CDR3: CATSDLQGSSGTDTQYF. In DNA form, the CDR3 reads TGTGCCACCAGTGATTTGCAAGGGAGTAGCGGCACAGATACGCAGTATTTT.